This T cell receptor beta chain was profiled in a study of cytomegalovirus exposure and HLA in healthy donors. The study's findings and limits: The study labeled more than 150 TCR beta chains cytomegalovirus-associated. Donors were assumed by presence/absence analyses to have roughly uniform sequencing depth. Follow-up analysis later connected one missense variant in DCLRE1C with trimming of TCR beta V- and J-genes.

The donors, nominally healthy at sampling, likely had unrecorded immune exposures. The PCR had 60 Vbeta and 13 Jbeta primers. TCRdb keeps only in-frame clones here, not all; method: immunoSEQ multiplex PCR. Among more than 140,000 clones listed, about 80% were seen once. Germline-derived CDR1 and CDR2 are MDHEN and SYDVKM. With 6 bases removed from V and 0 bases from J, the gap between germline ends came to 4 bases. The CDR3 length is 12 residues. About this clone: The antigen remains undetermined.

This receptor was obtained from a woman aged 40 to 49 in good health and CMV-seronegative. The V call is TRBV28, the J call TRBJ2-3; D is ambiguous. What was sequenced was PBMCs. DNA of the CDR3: TGTGCCAGCAGGGCTAGCACAGATACGCAGTATTTT. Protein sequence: CASRASTDTQYF.